The sequence of this T cell receptor beta chain was determined in a study of identical twins. Points from the study as a whole: Abundant beta clonotypes from cord blood had fewer insertions, unlike memory repertoires, which showed none. Twin pairs' shared out-of-frame alpha sequences were enriched in low generation probability.

A remark on this clonotype: What it recognizes is unknown.

The CDR3 has 15 residues. V lost 0 bases, J lost 1 base, and 9 bases lay in between. The germline gives CDR1 MNHEY, CDR2 SVGAGI. A universal primer binding site was introduced by template switching. The final cDNA contained unique molecular identifiers. TCRdb used MiXCR to reprocess the 5' RACE reads, holding one entry per CDR3 protein. The sample carries roughly 1,500,000 distinct CDR3 sequences, about 30% recorded once. The chain recombines TRBV6-5 with TRBJ1-1, with unresolved D. The receptor was isolated from a newborn girl in good health. What was sequenced was cord blood. In nucleotides, the CDR3 is TGTGCCAGCAGTTACTCGATTGGGCAGAACACTGAAGCTTTCTTT. This codes for CASSYSIGQNTEAFF.